The present T cell receptor (beta chain) was sequenced within a study of OX40 agonist ivuxolimab in advanced cancers. Looking at the study overall: Patients were infused with ivuxolimab every 2 weeks at 0.01 to 10 mg/kg.

This clone has just a few counts. CDR1 ENHRY and CDR2 SYGVKD come from the germline V gene. The ends lost 0 bases at V and 3 bases at J; junction bases unmatched: 3. The CDR3 totals 15 residues. TCRdb's copy holds only in-frame clones and misses some; the assay was immunoSEQ multiplex PCR. The sample gives fewer than 20,000 clones, roughly 84% of which show up once; 25% is in the top ten. The sequence was obtained from an adult with an advanced solid tumor such as melanoma, head and neck, liver or kidney cancer. The sample here was CD4+ or CD8+ T cells sorted from blood, taken in a trial of the OX40 agonist ivuxolimab. The rearrangement uses TRBV10-3 and TRBJ2-7; 9 bases map to TRBD1. This CDR3 is CAISESGQGLYEQYF. The CDR3 region has the DNA TGTGCCATCAGTGAGTCGGGACAGGGCCTCTACGAGCAGTACTTC.